The next 8 T cell receptor beta chains were all read from a single sample in a study of blood T cell repertoires in COVID-19. Data came from immunoSEQ multiplex PCR; TCRdb stores just in-frame clones and leaves some out. The sample lists about 130,000 clones; 74% were seen once. The sequenced sample was peripheral blood. The receptors stem from a man aged 55 to 70 with acute or convalescent COVID-19.

This chain joins TRBV19 and TRBJ1-5; maybe TRBD1 (6 bases). Trimming left V 3 bases short and J 3 bases short, with 9 bases between. Germline V gene sequence: CDR1 LNHDA, CDR2 SQIVND (reference sequence). The CDR3 runs 14 residues. CDR3 coding DNA: TGTGCCAGTAGTATCCAGGGGCACAATCAGCCCCAGCATTTT. Its translation is CASSIQGHNQPQHF.

A few counts support this clone. The rearrangement uses TRBV5-6 and TRBJ1-2; a weak D match, TRBD1 (5 bases). V lost 3 bases and J 1 base, leaving 13 bases between the germline ends. Germline CDR1 and CDR2: SGHDT and YYEEEE. The CDR3 sequence is 15 residues long. The CDR3 nucleotides are TGTGCCAGCAGCTCAACAGGAGTCGGTAACTATGGCTACACCTTC. Protein product: CASSSTGVGNYGYTF.

The chain joins TRBV12-3 or TRBV12-4 to TRBJ1-1; D may be TRBD1 (5 bases). The CDR3 runs to 13 residues. V was cut by 3 bases and J by 10 bases, with 15 bases left in between. The CDR3 DNA sequence: TGTGCCAGCAGTTTGCGGCAGGGCTTCGCAGCTTTCTTT. It yields the protein CASSLRQGFAAFF.

The chain employs TRBV19 and TRBJ2-7; TRBD1 is a possible D gene (5 bases). Trimming removed 1 base at V and 4 bases at J, with 8 bases between. Per the germline V gene, CDR1 is LNHDA and CDR2 is SQIVND (reference sequence). The CDR3 loop spans 13 amino acids. CDR3 in DNA: TGTGCCAGTAGTATAGCCGACAGATACGAGCAGTACTTC. Its protein product is CASSIADRYEQYF.

V gene TRBV12-5 combines with J gene TRBJ2-5, with TRBD2 matching over 14 bases. The germline gives CDR1 LGHNT, CDR2 FRNRAP. This CDR3 has 18 residues. V lost 5 bases to trimming and J lost 2 bases; unmatched junction nucleotides: 10. CDR3 sequence (DNA): TGTGCTAGTGGTCGGGGACTAGCGGGAGACGGGCGGCAAGAGACCCAGTACTTC. This gives the protein CASGRGLAGDGRQETQYF.

The CDR3 sequence is CASRDRSSGGSKDTQYF. For the CDR3, the DNA is TGTGCCAGCAGGGACCGTAGCTCGGGAGGGAGCAAGGATACGCAGTATTTT. The J gene is TRBJ2-3, the V gene TRBV3-1 (or the pseudogene TRBV3-2); the match to TRBD2 covers 8 bases. Trimming took 6 bases from V and 6 from J; bases not matched to a gene: 17. Germline V gene lookup returns CDR1 LGHDT and CDR2 YNNKEL (reference sequence). The CDR3 has 17 residues.

This chain connects TRBV2 to TRBJ1-4; 8 bases are a match to TRBD1. The CDR3 extends over 13 amino acids. Losses at the gene ends were 4 bases for V and 10 bases for J; bases not matched to a gene: 5. The germline V gene has CDR1 SNHLY and CDR2 FYNNEI. The CDR3 DNA reads as TGTGCCAGCAGTGCGTCAGGGGGCGGAAAACTGTTTTTT. This codes for CASSASGGGKLFF.

The J gene is TRBJ2-2, the V gene TRBV30; 9 nucleotides line up with TRBD2. J lost 6 bases, V lost 0 bases, and 8 bases had no gene match. This CDR3 comprises 16 residues. Germline CDR1 and CDR2: GTSNPN and SVGIG (reference sequence). The chain's CDR3 is CAWSVRGRGGPGELFF. CDR3 bases: TGTGCCTGGAGTGTACGCGGGCGGGGGGGCCCCGGGGAGCTGTTTTTT. Filled out from reference TRBV30 and TRBJ2-2, the complete variable domain reads SQTIHQWPATLVQPVGSPLSLECTVEGTSNPNLYWYRQAAGRGLQLLFYSVGIGQISSEVPQNLSASRPQDRQFILSSKKLLLSDSGFYLCAWSVRGRGGPGELFFGEGSRLTVL.